The 16 T cell receptor beta chains presented below share a single source sample, sequenced in a study of T cell repertoires in cytomegalovirus infection. The antigens for these receptors are not known. TCRdb called the reads again in MiXCR, with one record for every CDR3 protein. The data contain over 100,000 distinct CDR3 sequences, around 30% of them singletons. Source: CD8+ T cells from cultured PBMCs, taken from culture after CMV antigen stimulation. The receptors were gathered from a human donor in good health (CMV status not recorded). Some clones in this sample may be carry-over from other donors' samples.

The CDR3 here is CASSLVVPPGQVEQFF. CDR3 nucleotides: TGTGCCAGCAGCTTAGTAGTCCCCCCCGGACAAGTTGAGCAGTTCTTC. The chain carries TRBV7-9 and TRBJ2-1; D might be TRBD1 (5 bases). Germline V gives CDR1 SEHNR, CDR2 FQNEAQ (reference sequence). V lost 1 base, J lost 9 bases, and 19 bases lay in between. The CDR3 is 16 amino acids.

The rearrangement links TRBV19 to TRBJ2-7; D gene ambiguous. The germline V and J ends were trimmed by 5 bases and 3 bases, with 11 bases remaining between them. The CDR3 has 13 residues. Germline CDR1 and CDR2: LNHDA and SQIVND (reference sequence). The CDR3 region is CASSPRSYYEQYF. The CDR3 DNA reads TGTGCCAGTAGTCCCCGGTCGTACTACGAGCAGTACTTC.

This clonotype appeared many times. The chain couples TRBV7-6 to TRBJ2-1, with D possibly matching TRBD1 (5 bases). The germline V and J ends were trimmed by 5 bases and 5 bases, with 7 bases remaining between them. This CDR3 is built from 12 residues. Germline loops: CDR1 SGHVS, CDR2 FNYEAQ. CDR3 in amino acids: CASSQGNNEQFF. The CDR3 bases are TGTGCCAGCAGCCAGGGAAACAATGAGCAGTTCTTC.

The chain uses TRBV19 and TRBJ2-1; no firm D call. The CDR3 spans 11 residues. Germline loops: CDR1 LNHDA, CDR2 SQIVND (reference sequence). Trimming cost V 1 base and J 9 bases, with 4 bases left between them. The CDR3 DNA follows: TGTGCCAGTAGTATAGGAGCTGAGCAGTTCTTC. This encodes CASSIGAEQFF. Full variable domain (rest looked up from reference TRBV19 and TRBJ2-1): DGGITQSPKYLFRKEGQNVTLSCEQNLNHDAMYWYRQDPGQGLRLIYYSQIVNDFQKGDIAEGYSVSREKKESFPLTVTSAQKNPTAFYLCASSIGAEQFFGPGTRLTVL.

This sequence joins TRBV5-4 and TRBJ1-1; D is uncertain. The CDR3 has 12 residues. Looked up from germline, CDR1 is SGHNT and CDR2 is YYREEE (reference sequence). V was shortened by 2 bases and J by 4 bases, with 6 bases between the two germline ends. CDR3 sequence reads: CASSFHSTEAFF. The CDR3 DNA follows: TGTGCCAGCAGCTTTCACAGCACTGAAGCTTTCTTT.

This clonotype was observed a few times. This chain joins TRBV15 and TRBJ1-1; D is possibly TRBD1 (6 bases). The CDR3 length is 15 residues. Germline CDR1 LNHNV, CDR2 YYDKDF (reference sequence). V dropped 1 base and J dropped 4 bases, with 13 bases sitting between them. This CDR3 is CATSRGTGSSTEAFF. The CDR3 DNA reads TGTGCCACCAGCAGAGGAACAGGGTCTAGCACTGAAGCTTTCTTT.

This clonotype was observed a handful of times. The gene calls are TRBV27 and TRBJ1-2; no definite D call. Trimming took 5 bases from V and 5 from J, leaving 12 bases between them. The CDR3 runs 13 residues. Germline-derived CDR1 and CDR2 are MNHEY and SMNVEV (reference sequence). In DNA, the CDR3 is TGTGCCAGCAGTACGGCGGCCGATTATGGCTACACCTTC. Its protein product is CASSTAADYGYTF.

This clonotype was picked up a small number of times. This chain uses TRBV5-4 with TRBJ1-3; tentative D call: TRBD1 (5 bases). V dropped 4 bases and J dropped 0 bases, with 11 bases sitting between them. The CDR3 sequence is 15 residues long. Germline V gene sequence: CDR1 SGHNT, CDR2 YYREEE (reference sequence). The CDR3 DNA is TGTGCCAGCAGCCCGACAGCAGACTCTGGAAACACCATATATTTT. Its translation: CASSPTADSGNTIYF.

The chain combines TRBV7-6 with TRBJ2-5, with D possibly TRBD2 on 6 matching bases. Deletions cut 5 bases from V and 1 base from J, with 14 bases between. The CDR3 spans 15 residues. CDR1 is SGHVS and CDR2 is FNYEAQ in the germline V gene. The CDR3 DNA is TGTGCCAGCAGCCCCCTGCGGGGCTTCCAAGAGACCCAGTACTTC. Protein product: CASSPLRGFQETQYF. The full variable domain, in which reference TRBV7-6 and TRBJ2-5 provide the parts outside the CDR3, is GAGVSQSPRYKVTKRGQDVALRCDPISGHVSLYWYRQALGQGPEFLTYFNYEAQQDKSGLPNDRFSAERPEGSISTLTIQRTEQRDSAMYRCASSPLRGFQETQYFGPGTRLLVL.

The chain has TRBV7-6 and TRBJ2-2, with D possibly being TRBD2 (6 bases). CDR1 and CDR2 (germline): SGHVS, FNYEAQ. Trimming removed 3 bases from V and 7 bases from J, with 9 bases in between. This CDR3 is 13 amino acids long. Written as DNA, the CDR3 is TGTGCCAGCAGCTTTCTCGGGGGCGGGGAGCTGTTTTTT. It specifies CASSFLGGGELFF.

There are many counts of this clonotype. V and J are TRBV27 and TRBJ1-1; tentatively, D is TRBD1 (6 bases). Germline values: CDR1 MNHEY, CDR2 SMNVEV (reference sequence). Between the trimmed V and J ends, which lost 6 bases and 0 bases, there was a span of 11 bases. The CDR3 is 14 amino acids. The CDR3 DNA sequence: TGTGCCAGCAGGGCAGGGGCCTTGAACACTGAAGCTTTCTTT. It yields the protein CASRAGALNTEAFF.

This sequence joins TRBV29-1 and TRBJ2-1; no clear D. CDR3 length equals 12 residues. V was shortened by 4 bases and J by 0 bases, with 4 bases between the two germline ends. CDR1 and CDR2 (germline): SQVTM, ANQGSEA. The CDR3 sequence: CSVGYSYNEQFF. Here the CDR3 DNA reads TGCAGCGTTGGGTACTCCTACAATGAGCAGTTCTTC.

This clonotype was found a few times. The chain links TRBV4-2 to TRBJ2-7; D is perhaps TRBD1 (6 bases). This CDR3 region has 15 residues. The germline V and J ends were trimmed by 1 base and 2 bases, with 12 bases remaining between them. The V gene's germline CDR1 is LGHNA and CDR2 YNFKEQ. For the CDR3, the DNA is TGTGCCAGCAGCCAAGGACAGGACTTTCCCTACGAGCAGTACTTC. This codes for CASSQGQDFPYEQYF.

This clonotype has more than one count but fewer than ten. V is TRBV7-9 and J is TRBJ2-1; D remains ambiguous. Trimming stripped 5 bases from V and 15 bases from J, with 20 bases between. Germline V gives CDR1 SEHNR, CDR2 FQNEAQ (reference sequence). This CDR3 region has 13 residues. In DNA form, the CDR3 reads TGTGCCAGCAGCAACCGTTTCGGTACCATGGGGTTCTTC. It yields the protein CASSNRFGTMGFF.

In this sample, this clonotype turned up a few times. The chain links TRBV28 to TRBJ2-7; 8 bases are shared with TRBD1. CDR1 and CDR2 from the germline V gene are MDHEN and SYDVKM. J gave up 2 bases and V 6 bases, and 6 bases lay outside the gene matches. This CDR3 has 14 residues. Written as DNA, the CDR3 is TGTGCCAGCAGGACCGGGACAGGTACCTACGAGCAGTACTTC. Translated: CASRTGTGTYEQYF.

This clonotype was picked up a small number of times. The V gene is TRBV5-1, the J gene TRBJ1-1; TRBD1 is a possible D gene (6 bases). Between the trimmed V and J ends, which lost 1 base and 4 bases, there was a span of 11 bases. This CDR3 is 14 amino acids long. The V gene's germline CDR1 is SGHRS and CDR2 YFSETQ. CDR3: CASSLTGSGTEAFF. The CDR3 bases are TGCGCCAGCAGCTTGACAGGGTCGGGCACTGAAGCTTTCTTT.